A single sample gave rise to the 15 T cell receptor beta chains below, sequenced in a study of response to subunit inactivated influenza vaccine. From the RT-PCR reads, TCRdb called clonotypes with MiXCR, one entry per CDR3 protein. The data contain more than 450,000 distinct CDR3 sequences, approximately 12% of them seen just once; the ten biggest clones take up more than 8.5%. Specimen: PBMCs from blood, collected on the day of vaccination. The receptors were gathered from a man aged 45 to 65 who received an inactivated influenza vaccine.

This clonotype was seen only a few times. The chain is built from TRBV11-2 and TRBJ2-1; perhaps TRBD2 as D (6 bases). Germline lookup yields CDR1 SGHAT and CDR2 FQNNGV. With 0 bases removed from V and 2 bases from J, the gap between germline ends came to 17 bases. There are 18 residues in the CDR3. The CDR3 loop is CASSLDSQLAPTYNEQFF. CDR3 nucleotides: TGTGCCAGCAGCTTAGATTCCCAACTAGCCCCCACCTACAATGAGCAGTTCTTC.

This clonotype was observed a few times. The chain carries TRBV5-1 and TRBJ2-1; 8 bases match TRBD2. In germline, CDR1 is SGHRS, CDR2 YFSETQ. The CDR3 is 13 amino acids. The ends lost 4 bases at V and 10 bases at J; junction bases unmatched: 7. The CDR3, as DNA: TGCGCCAGCAGCCCCAATAGCGGGGCGGAGCAGTTCTTC. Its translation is CASSPNSGAEQFF.

CDR3 nucleotides: TGCAGTGCTATAAGAGGGGGCGCAGTCGGTTTCTTC. Amino acids: CSAIRGGAVGFF. This chain connects TRBV20-1 to TRBJ2-1, with TRBD1 matching 7 bases. The germline V gene has CDR1 DFQATT and CDR2 SNEGSKA (reference sequence). CDR3 length equals 12 residues. Unmatched junction bases numbered 13, after V lost 4 bases and J lost 16 bases.

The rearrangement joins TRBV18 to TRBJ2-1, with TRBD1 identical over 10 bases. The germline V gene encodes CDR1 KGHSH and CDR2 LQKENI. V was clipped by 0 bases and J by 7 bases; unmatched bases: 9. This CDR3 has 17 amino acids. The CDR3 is CASSPPTAGQGLNEQFF. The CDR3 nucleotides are TGTGCCAGCTCACCACCCACTGCGGGACAGGGGTTGAATGAGCAGTTCTTC.

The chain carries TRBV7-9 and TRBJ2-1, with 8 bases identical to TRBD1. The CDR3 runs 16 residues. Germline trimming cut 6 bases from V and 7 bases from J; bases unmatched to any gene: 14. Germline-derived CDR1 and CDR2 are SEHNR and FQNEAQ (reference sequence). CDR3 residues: CASRRTGLVRSNEQFF. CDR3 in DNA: TGTGCCAGCAGGCGGACAGGGCTCGTCCGATCGAATGAGCAGTTCTTC.

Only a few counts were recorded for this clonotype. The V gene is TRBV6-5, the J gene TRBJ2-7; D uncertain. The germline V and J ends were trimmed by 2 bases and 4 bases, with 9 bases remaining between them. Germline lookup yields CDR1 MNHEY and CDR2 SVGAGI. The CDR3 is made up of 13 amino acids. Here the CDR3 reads CASSYAPRYEQYF. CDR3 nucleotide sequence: TGTGCCAGCAGTTACGCCCCCCGGTACGAGCAGTACTTC.

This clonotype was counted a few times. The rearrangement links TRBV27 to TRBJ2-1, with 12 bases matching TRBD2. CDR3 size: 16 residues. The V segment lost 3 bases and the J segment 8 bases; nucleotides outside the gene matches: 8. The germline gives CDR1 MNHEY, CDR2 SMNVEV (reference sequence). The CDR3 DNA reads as TGTGCCAGCAGTTTTCTCGCTAGCGGGAGGGGCGATGAGCAGTTCTTC. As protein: CASSFLASGRGDEQFF.

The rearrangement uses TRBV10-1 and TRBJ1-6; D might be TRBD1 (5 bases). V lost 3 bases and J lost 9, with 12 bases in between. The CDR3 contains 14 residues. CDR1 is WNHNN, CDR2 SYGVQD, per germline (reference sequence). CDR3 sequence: CASSDGGTSSPLHF. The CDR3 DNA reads TGCGCCAGCAGTGATGGAGGGACGAGTTCACCCCTCCACTTT.

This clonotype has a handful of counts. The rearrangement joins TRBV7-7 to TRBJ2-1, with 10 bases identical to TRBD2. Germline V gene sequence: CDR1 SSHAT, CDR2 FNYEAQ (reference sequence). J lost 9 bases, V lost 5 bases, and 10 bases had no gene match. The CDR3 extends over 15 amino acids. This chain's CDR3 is CASSPGLAAGGEQFF. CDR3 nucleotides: TGTGCCAGCAGCCCTGGACTAGCGGCAGGGGGTGAGCAGTTCTTC.

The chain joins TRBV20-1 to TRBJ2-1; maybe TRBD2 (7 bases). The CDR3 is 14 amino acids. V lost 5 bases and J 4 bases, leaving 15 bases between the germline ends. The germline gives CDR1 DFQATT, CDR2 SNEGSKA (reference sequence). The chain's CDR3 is CSAEDRGGYNEQFF. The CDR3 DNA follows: TGCAGTGCTGAGGATAGGGGGGGGTACAATGAGCAGTTCTTC.

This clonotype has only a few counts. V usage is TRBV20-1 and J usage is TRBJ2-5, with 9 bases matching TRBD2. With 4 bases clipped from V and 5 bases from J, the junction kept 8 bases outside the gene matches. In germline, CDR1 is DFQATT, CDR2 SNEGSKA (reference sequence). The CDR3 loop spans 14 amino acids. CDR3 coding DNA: TGCAGTGCTATAGTGGCGGGGGGGCGTGAGACCCAGTACTTC. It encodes CSAIVAGGRETQYF.

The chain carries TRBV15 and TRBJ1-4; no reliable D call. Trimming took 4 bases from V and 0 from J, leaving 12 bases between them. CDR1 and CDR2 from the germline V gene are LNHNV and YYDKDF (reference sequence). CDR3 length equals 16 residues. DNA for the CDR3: TGTGCCACCAGCACTAGCAACCTCCCAACTAATGAAAAACTGTTTTTT. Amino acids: CATSTSNLPTNEKLFF.

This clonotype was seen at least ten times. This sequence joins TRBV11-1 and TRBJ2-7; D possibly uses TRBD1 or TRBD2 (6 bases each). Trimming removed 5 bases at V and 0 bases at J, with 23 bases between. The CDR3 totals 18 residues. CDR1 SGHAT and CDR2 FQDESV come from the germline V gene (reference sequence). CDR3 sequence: CASSPIWGAGESSYEQYF. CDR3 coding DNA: TGTGCCAGCAGCCCGATATGGGGGGCTGGGGAGAGCTCCTACGAGCAGTACTTC.

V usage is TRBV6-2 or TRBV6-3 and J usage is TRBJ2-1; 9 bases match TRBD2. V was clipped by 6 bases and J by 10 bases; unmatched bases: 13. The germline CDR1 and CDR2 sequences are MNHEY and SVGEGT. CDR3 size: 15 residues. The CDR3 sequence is CASSGLAGPRDEQFF. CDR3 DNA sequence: TGTGCCAGCAGCGGGCTAGCGGGGCCTCGAGACGAGCAGTTCTTC.

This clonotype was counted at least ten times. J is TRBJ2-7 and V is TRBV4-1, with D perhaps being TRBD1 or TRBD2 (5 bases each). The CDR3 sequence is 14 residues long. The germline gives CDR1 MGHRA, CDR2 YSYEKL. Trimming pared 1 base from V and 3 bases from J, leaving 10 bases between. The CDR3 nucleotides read TGCGCCAGCAGCCAAGCCGGGGCATACTACGAGCAGTACTTC. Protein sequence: CASSQAGAYYEQYF.